This T cell receptor beta chain was recorded in a study of blood T cell repertoires in COVID-19. Study-wide background: The study drew acute and convalescent COVID-19 samples from the United States, Italy and Spain. PBMCs, B-cell-depleted T cells, or T cells provided the cDNA or gDNA that made up the material.

Original methodology: Nucleated cell counts were estimated from reference gene primer amplification. The table came from immunoSEQ multiplex PCR; TCRdb's copy has only in-frame clones and leaves some out. That table is the source of V, J and clone size, and D and trimming were worked out from the DNA. The sample contains over 90,000 clones, 70% to 90% of which appear only once. Germline assignment: CDR1 SSHAT and CDR2 FNYEAQ (reference sequence). V shed 11 bases and J 4 bases; nucleotides not matched to a gene: 8. The CDR3 is 14 amino acids. The genes are TRBV7-7 and TRBJ2-3; the match to TRBD2 covers 11 bases. The sequence was obtained from a man aged 45-60 years with active COVID-19. Sequencing was carried out using peripheral blood. The CDR3 DNA reads TGTGCCGTTAGCGGGGGGGCGAGTGCAGATACGCAGTATTTT. As protein: CAVSGGASADTQYF.